A single sample is the source of the 10 T cell receptor beta chains below, sequenced in a study of cytomegalovirus exposure and HLA in healthy donors. Sequencing used immunoSEQ multiplex PCR; TCRdb keeps in-frame clones, though not all of them. The top ten hold under 1.5% of the sample, which has some 80,000 clones, 95% to 97% seen once. Material for sequencing was PBMCs. Receptor source: a woman between 18 and 29 years old in good health and CMV-seronegative.

The rearrangement uses TRBV27 and TRBJ2-7, with 7 bases that match TRBD2. The CDR3 length is 13 residues. Germline CDR1 is MNHEY and CDR2 is SMNVEV (reference sequence). J was trimmed by 5 bases and V by 6 bases; bases with no gene match: 7. CDR3 in DNA: TGTGCCAGCAGGGCGGGAGTTCTCCACGAGCAGTACTTC. It codes for CASRAGVLHEQYF.

The chain couples TRBV28 to TRBJ1-2; 8 nucleotides align to TRBD1. Germline-derived CDR1 and CDR2 are MDHEN and SYDVKM. This CDR3 region has 12 residues. V gave up 5 bases and J gave up 6 bases; unmatched junction bases: 2. This chain's CDR3 is CASSRTGHGYTF. As DNA, the CDR3 is TGTGCCAGCAGTCGGACAGGGCATGGCTACACCTTC.

The chain has TRBV5-1 and TRBJ2-1; D remains unclear. Per the germline V gene, CDR1 is SGHRS and CDR2 is YFSETQ. Between the trimmed V and J ends, which lost 2 bases and 4 bases, there was a span of 7 bases. The CDR3 runs to 13 residues. CDR3 bases: TGCGCCAGCAGCTTATCACAATACAATGAGCAGTTCTTC. Protein: CASSLSQYNEQFF.

The chain uses TRBV7-9 and TRBJ2-7, with D possibly TRBD1 on 5 matching bases. In germline, CDR1 is SEHNR, CDR2 FQNEAQ (reference sequence). V was cut by 3 bases and J by 2 bases, with 8 bases left in between. This CDR3 spans 13 amino acids. The CDR3 region is CASSLQGTYEQYF. CDR3 sequence (DNA): TGTGCCAGCAGCTTGCAGGGCACCTACGAGCAGTACTTC.

The chain employs TRBV9 and TRBJ2-3; 12 nucleotides match TRBD1. From germline, CDR1 is SGDLS and CDR2 YYNGEE. Unmatched junction bases numbered 8, after V lost 4 bases and J lost 2 bases. The CDR3 covers 17 residues. CDR3: CASSIAGTGGNTDTQYF. In DNA form, the CDR3 reads TGTGCCAGCAGCATTGCCGGGACAGGGGGCAACACAGATACGCAGTATTTT. Variable domain in full (rest from reference TRBV9 and TRBJ2-3): DSGVTQTPKHLITATGQRVTLRCSPRSGDLSVYWYQQSLDQGLQFLIQYYNGEERAKGNILERFSAQQFPDLHSELNLSSLELGDSALYFCASSIAGTGGNTDTQYFGPGTRLTVL.

The V call is TRBV4-1, the J call TRBJ2-1; weak D call: TRBD2 (6 bases). Germline V CDR1 and CDR2: MGHRA, YSYEKL. Trimming left V 2 bases short and J 4 bases short, with 12 bases between. CDR3 length: 15 amino acids. In DNA, the CDR3 is TGCGCCAGCAGCCAAAGACTAGACAATTACAATGAGCAGTTCTTC. This translates into CASSQRLDNYNEQFF.

The DNA for the CDR3 is TGTGCCAGCAGCTTAGGACTAGCGGGAGGGTTGGACAAAAACATTCAGTACTTC. As protein: CASSLGLAGGLDKNIQYF. V gene TRBV7-8 combines with J gene TRBJ2-4, with 14 nucleotides matching TRBD2. This CDR3 contains 18 residues. Germline V gene data show CDR1 as SGHVS and CDR2 as FQNEAQ. J was trimmed by 3 bases and V by 1 base; bases with no gene match: 5. Full variable domain (missing parts from reference TRBV7-8 and TRBJ2-4): GAGVSQSPRYKVAKRGQDVALRCDPISGHVSLFWYQQALGQGPEFLTYFQNEAQLDKSGLPSDRFFAERPEGSVSTLKIQRTQQEDSAVYLCASSLGLAGGLDKNIQYFGAGTRLSVL.

V usage is TRBV7-9 and J usage is TRBJ2-1; D remains unclear. Germline CDR1 is SEHNR and CDR2 is FQNEAQ (reference sequence). V dropped 0 bases and J dropped 5 bases, with 8 bases sitting between them. This CDR3 has 14 amino acids. For the CDR3, the DNA is TGTGCCAGCAGCTTAGCAGATCGCGACAATGAGCAGTTCTTC. Its translation: CASSLADRDNEQFF.

This sequence joins TRBV6-6 and TRBJ1-1; D call uncertain. The CDR3 is made up of 14 amino acids. V was cut by 0 bases and J by 3 bases, with 8 bases left in between. Per germline, CDR1 MNHNY and CDR2 SVGAGI (reference sequence). The chain's CDR3 is CASSYSASDTEAFF. The CDR3 bases are TGTGCCAGCAGTTACTCCGCTTCGGACACTGAAGCTTTCTTT.

The CDR3 is CASSQTTSGSYEQYF. As DNA, the CDR3 is TGTGCCAGTAGTCAAACTACTAGCGGATCCTACGAGCAGTACTTC. This chain joins TRBV19 and TRBJ2-7; 8 nucleotides match TRBD2. V trimming: 5 bases; J trimming: 1 base; junction bases outside the gene matches: 7. The CDR3 sequence is 15 residues long. Germline V CDR1 and CDR2: LNHDA, SQIVND (reference sequence).